This T cell receptor beta chain was observed in a study of CD8 T cells in ankylosing spondylitis (TCRdb year 2017). Notes on the research overall: To find TCR variants linked to disease, the study profiled T cell receptor beta repertoires in ankylosing spondylitis patients and healthy donors. The full study cohort comprised about 25 ankylosing spondylitis patients and 85 to 120 healthy donors. Peripheral blood was sampled, and synovial fluid was also collected from ankylosing spondylitis patients.

This clonotype was seen a few times. Its recognized antigen is unknown. No base-level quality is on record; no much larger clone is a single base apart. The run used an Illumina HiSeq 2500. Quantitative 5'-RACE with molecular barcodes was the method used to prepare the TCR beta libraries. As for how the authors treated the data: To identify disease-linked TCR variants, a new computational method was used, one built on a probabilistic model of VDJ rearrangement. TCRdb passed the public sequencing reads through fastp at Q25 and MiXCR, retaining productive beta sequences. CDR3 protein sequences are deduplicated, and each keeps its most common genes and DNA. These V and J calls originate from TCRdb's pipeline instead of the authors' own analysis. In this sample the table shows 700,000 to 850,000 distinct CDR3 sequences, 10% to 15% of which occur a single time. The top ten constitute 0.51% of the sample.

General findings and caveats noted by the study authors: Some TCR beta motif variants had previously been reported in synovial fluid and blood of reactive arthritis patients, which suggested common disease-initiation mechanisms. Blood from ankylosing spondylitis patients appeared to be characterized by a TCR beta motif composed of eight or nine highly homologous amino acid variants. A CD8+ phenotype was shown by the disease-linked clones, which were found at relatively low frequencies in peripheral blood. The disease-linked clones were reported to be significantly enriched in matched synovial fluid samples from ankylosing spondylitis patients.

The cysteine opens and the phenylalanine closes a CDR3 of 17 amino acids. Only the CDR3 DNA is retained, 51 bases long and in frame from the first base. The germline V gene sets CDR1 to MNHEY and CDR2 to SVGEGT. V is clipped by 5 bases and J by 4 bases, and the sequence between their germline boundaries is 18 bases long. Sequences were obtained from blood, either unsorted or a sorted T cell fraction (not recorded which). The chain joins TRBV6-2 or TRBV6-3 to TRBJ2-6; the D gene could be either TRBD1 or TRBD2, each agreeing at 5 bases. The TCR was taken from a male donor with ankylosing spondylitis. The nucleotide sequence reads TGTGCCAGCAGTCCCAACCGGGACCCCTCAGGGGCCAACGTCCTGACTTTC. Translated, this gives CASSPNRDPSGANVLTF.